Following are 15 T cell receptor beta chains from one sample sequenced in a study of T cells after yellow fever vaccination. TCRdb independently ran MiXCR on the 5' RACE reads; one entry per CDR3 protein. The repertoire includes about 330,000 distinct CDR3 sequences, around 8.1% of them detected once, and 17% sits in the top ten. This material consisted of PBMCs, taken around 45 days after the first yellow fever vaccination. These receptors were collected from a man younger than 35 who received the YFV17D yellow fever vaccine.

This chain's CDR3 is CASSAPGTGRLGYTF. CDR3 nucleotides: TGTGCCAGCAGTGCCCCTGGGACAGGGAGGCTTGGCTACACCTTC. The chain joins TRBV25-1 to TRBJ1-2; 9 bases are a match to TRBD1. Germline V gives CDR1 MGHDK, CDR2 SYGVNS. Germline trimming cut 4 bases from V and 7 bases from J; bases unmatched to any gene: 10. The CDR3 spans 15 residues.

The V call is TRBV18, the J call TRBJ2-3; D remains unclear. V dropped 3 bases and J dropped 0 bases, with 10 bases sitting between them. Germline V gene lookup returns CDR1 KGHSH and CDR2 LQKENI. The CDR3 is 15 residues long. The CDR3 sequence: CASSPFATSTDTQYF. The CDR3 nucleotides are TGTGCCAGCTCACCTTTCGCAACTAGCACAGATACGCAGTATTTT.

The V call is TRBV6-1, the J call TRBJ1-1, with TRBD1 identical over 7 bases. In germline, CDR1 is MNHNS, CDR2 SASEGT. The CDR3 has 14 amino acids. V gave up 3 bases and J gave up 4 bases; unmatched junction bases: 5. Here the CDR3 DNA reads TGTGCCAGCAGTGACCGACAGGGTCCCACTGAAGCTTTCTTT. It yields the protein CASSDRQGPTEAFF.

The chain combines TRBV7-9 with TRBJ1-4, with D unresolved. This CDR3 spans 15 amino acids. Germline V lookup: CDR1 SEHNR, CDR2 FQNEAQ (reference sequence). Trimming removed 4 bases at V and 2 bases at J, with 11 bases between. For the CDR3, the DNA is TGTGCCAGCAGCTCGCCGCGGAGCACTAATGAAAAACTGTTTTTT. Translated, it gives CASSSPRSTNEKLFF.

This clonotype was detected only a few times. This chain connects TRBV29-1 to TRBJ2-2, with D possibly called TRBD1 or TRBD2 (6 bases each). The CDR3 extends over 16 amino acids. Between the trimmed V and J ends, which lost 7 bases and 3 bases, there was a span of 21 bases. Germline V CDR1 and CDR2: SQVTM, ANQGSEA. CDR3 coding DNA: TGCAGCGCGGGGGTCTCCGGGGGCAAAGACACCGGGGAGCTGTTTTTT. Protein: CSAGVSGGKDTGELFF.

This clonotype was observed a handful of times. The chain couples TRBV4-3 to TRBJ2-2; D not certain. The V end lost 0 bases, the J end lost 6 bases, and 11 bases lay between the germline ends. Germline V lookup: CDR1 LGHNA, CDR2 YSLEER. The CDR3 sequence is 15 residues long. The CDR3 bases are TGCGCCAGCAGCCAAGATAAAGGGTTCCCCGGGGAGCTGTTTTTT. Translated: CASSQDKGFPGELFF.

The J gene is TRBJ1-4, the V gene TRBV19, with D uncertain. V lost 0 bases to trimming and J lost 4 bases, with 6 bases between them. The CDR3 is 14 amino acids. Germline lookup yields CDR1 LNHDA and CDR2 SQIVND (reference sequence). The CDR3 nucleotides are TGTGCCAGTAGTATAGATTCCGGTAATGAAAAACTGTTTTTT. Residues: CASSIDSGNEKLFF.

This chain joins TRBV11-2 and TRBJ2-1; D perhaps matches TRBD2 (6 bases). The CDR3 totals 15 residues. The V and J ends lost 1 base and 4 bases respectively, with 11 bases between them. From germline, CDR1 is SGHAT and CDR2 FQNNGV. In DNA, the CDR3 is TGTGCCAGCAGCTTAGGGGGGGTCCAATACAATGAGCAGTTCTTC. This gives the protein CASSLGGVQYNEQFF.

The V and J genes are TRBV18 and TRBJ1-2; D uncertain. V gave up 0 bases and J gave up 4 bases, with 18 bases separating them. The CDR3 has 17 residues. Germline CDR1 and CDR2: KGHSH and LQKENI. DNA for the CDR3: TGTGCCAGCTCACCACCTCTCTCGGGTCGTAGTGGCTATGGCTACACCTTC. The encoded protein is CASSPPLSGRSGYGYTF.

As to this clonotype: Relative to the germline gene, one junction end is altered; a read error may explain this. This chain links TRBV20-1 with TRBJ2-3; TRBD2 aligns across 10 bases. From germline, CDR1 is DFQATT and CDR2 SNEGSKA (reference sequence). The CDR3 has 16 amino acids. The CDR3 here is CCARDPLAGVPDTQYF. For the CDR3, the DNA is TGCTGTGCTAGAGATCCCCTAGCGGGGGTCCCAGATACGCAGTATTTT.

This clonotype was picked up a small number of times. The gene calls are TRBV15 and TRBJ2-1; 8 bases agree with TRBD1. The CDR3 spans 14 residues. Per the germline V gene, CDR1 is LNHNV and CDR2 is YYDKDF (reference sequence). After removal of 8 bases from V and 2 bases from J, the junction contained 5 bases not matched to a gene. The CDR3 coding sequence is TGTGCCACCGGGGGGACAGGAGCCTACAATGAGCAGTTCTTC. The encoded protein is CATGGTGAYNEQFF.

This clonotype was seen only a few times. As DNA, the CDR3 is TGTGCCAGCAGCTTACGGGCCACCCACTCCTACAATGAGCAGTTCTTC. Translating gives CASSLRATHSYNEQFF. This chain uses TRBV7-9 with TRBJ2-1, with D uncertain. The ends were cut back, 2 bases at V and 0 bases at J, with 11 bases in the middle. Germline-derived CDR1 and CDR2 are SEHNR and FQNEAQ (reference sequence). The CDR3 length is 16 residues.

For this clonotype: A much larger clone lies one base from this, so it may be a read error. Since no conserved phenylalanine or tryptophan closes the CDR3, a read error is the likely cause. The chain is built from TRBV7-6 and TRBJ2-5, with D perhaps TRBD1 or TRBD2 (5 bases each). CDR1 SGHVS and CDR2 FNYEAQ come from the germline V gene. The CDR3 consists of 15 residues. The V and J ends lost 5 bases and 4 bases respectively, with 17 bases between them. The CDR3 loop is CASSRGGFEGETQYS. The CDR3, as DNA: TGTGCCAGCAGCCGGGGCGGGTTTGAGGGAGAGACCCAGTACTCC.

This clonotype has more than one count but fewer than ten. The CDR3 loop is CASNRASGAYEQYF. The CDR3, as DNA: TGTGCCAGCAATCGGGCTAGCGGGGCTTACGAGCAGTACTTC. The chain recombines TRBV6-1 with TRBJ2-7; the match to TRBD2 covers 9 bases. The CDR3 runs to 14 residues. Germline V gene lookup returns CDR1 MNHNS and CDR2 SASEGT. V was pared by 7 bases and J by 4 bases, with 8 bases of the junction left unmatched.

V is TRBV2 and J is TRBJ1-6; 7 bases map to TRBD1. Germline lookup yields CDR1 SNHLY and CDR2 FYNNEI. V lost 7 bases to trimming and J lost 1 base; unmatched junction nucleotides: 10. This CDR3 comprises 17 residues. CDR3 nucleotides: TGTGCCAGCACCTCAAACGGCAGGGGGTCCTATAATTCACCCCTCCACTTT. It yields the protein CASTSNGRGSYNSPLHF.